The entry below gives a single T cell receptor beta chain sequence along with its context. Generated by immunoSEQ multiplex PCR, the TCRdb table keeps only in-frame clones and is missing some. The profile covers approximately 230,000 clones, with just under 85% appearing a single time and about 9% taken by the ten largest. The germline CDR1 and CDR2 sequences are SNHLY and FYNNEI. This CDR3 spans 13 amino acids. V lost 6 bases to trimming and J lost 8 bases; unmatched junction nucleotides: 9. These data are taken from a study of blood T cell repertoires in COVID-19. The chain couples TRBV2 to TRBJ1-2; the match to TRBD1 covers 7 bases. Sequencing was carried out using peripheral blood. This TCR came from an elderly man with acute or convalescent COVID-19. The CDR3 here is CASSDTGDRGYTF. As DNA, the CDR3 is TGTGCCAGCAGCGATACAGGGGATCGCGGCTACACCTTC.